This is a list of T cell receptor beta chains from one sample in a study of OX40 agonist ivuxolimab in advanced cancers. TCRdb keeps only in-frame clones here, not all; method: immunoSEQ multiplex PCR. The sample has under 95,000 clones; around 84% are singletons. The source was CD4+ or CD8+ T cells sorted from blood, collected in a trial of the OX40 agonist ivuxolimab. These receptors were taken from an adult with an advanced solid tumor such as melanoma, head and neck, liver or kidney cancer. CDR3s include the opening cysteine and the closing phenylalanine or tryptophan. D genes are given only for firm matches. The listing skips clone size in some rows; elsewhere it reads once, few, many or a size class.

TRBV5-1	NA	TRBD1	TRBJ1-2	TGCGCCAGCAGCTTGGACACAGGGGTTAGCTATGGCTACACCTTC	CASSLDTGVSYGYTF
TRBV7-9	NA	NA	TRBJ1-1	TGTGCCAGCAGCCCCGTGGGGGTGTCGACTGAAGCTTTCTTT	CASSPVGVSTEAFF
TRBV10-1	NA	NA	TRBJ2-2	TGCGCCAGCAGTGATGGAGGCGAGAACACCGGGGAGCTGTTTTTT	CASSDGGENTGELFF
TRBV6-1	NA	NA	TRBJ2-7	TGTGCCAGCAGTCGATTATACGAGCAGTACTTC	CASSRLYEQYF
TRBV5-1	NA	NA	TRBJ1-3	TGCGCCAGCAGCGGGGGACCCCCGAGCTCTGGAAACACCATATATTTT	CASSGGPPSSGNTIYF
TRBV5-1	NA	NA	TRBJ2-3	TGCGCCAGCGGCCCCGGACGGCTGACAGATACGCAGTATTTT	CASGPGRLTDTQYF
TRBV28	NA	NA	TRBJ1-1	TGTGCCAGCAGTTGGACAGTTAAGAACACTGAAGCTTTCTTT	CASSWTVKNTEAFF
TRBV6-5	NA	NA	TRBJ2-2	TGTGCCAGCAGGAGGAGCACCGGGGAGCTGTTTTTT	CASRRSTGELFF
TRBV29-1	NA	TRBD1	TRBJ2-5	TGCAGCGCCGGACAGGCCCCGGAGACCCAGTACTTC	CSAGQAPETQYF
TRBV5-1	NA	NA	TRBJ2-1	TGCGCCAGCAGCTTGTCTCCCGAGGACAATGAGCAGTTCTTC	CASSLSPEDNEQFF
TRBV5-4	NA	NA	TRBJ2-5	TGTGCCAGCAGCTTGGCGGGGGTACAAGAGACCCAGTACTTC	CASSLAGVQETQYF
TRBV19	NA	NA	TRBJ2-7	TGTGCCAGTAGTATAAAGGACAGCTCCTACGAGCAGTACTTC	CASSIKDSSYEQYF
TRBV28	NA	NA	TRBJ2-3	TGTGCCAGCAGCCTGCCCGCGGGAGATACGCAGTATTTT	CASSLPAGDTQYF
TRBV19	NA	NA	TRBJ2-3	TGTGCCAGTAGTATCGGGCCCCTCACAGATACGCAGTATTTT	CASSIGPLTDTQYF
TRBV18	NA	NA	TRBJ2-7	TGTGCCAGCTCACCTAGCGGCGGGCTCTACGAGCAGTACTTC	CASSPSGGLYEQYF
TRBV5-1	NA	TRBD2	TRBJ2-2	TGCGCCAGCAGCCCAGGACTAGCGGGAGAACACGGGGAGCTGTTTTTT	CASSPGLAGEHGELFF
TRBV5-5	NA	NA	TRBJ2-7	TGTGCCAGCAGCTTAATCACCTACGAGCAGTACTTC	CASSLITYEQYF
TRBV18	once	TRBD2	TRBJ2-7	TGTGCCAGCTCACCAAGGGCTAGCGGGAGTGCCTACGAGCAGTACTTC	CASSPRASGSAYEQYF
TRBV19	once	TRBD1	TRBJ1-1	TGTGCCAGTAGTATCTCCACCGGGACAGCTAACACTGAAGCTTTCTTT	CASSISTGTANTEAFF
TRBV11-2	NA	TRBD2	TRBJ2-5	TGTGCCAGCAGCTCCTCACGGAGGGAGGGTGCGACCCAGTACTTC	CASSSSRREGATQYF
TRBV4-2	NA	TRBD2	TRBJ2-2	TGTGCCAGCAGCCAAGATAGAGGAGCGGGAATGAACACCGGGGAGCTGTTTTTT	CASSQDRGAGMNTGELFF
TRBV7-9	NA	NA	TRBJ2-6	TGTGCCAGCACCCCCTACCAGTCTTTGGATGGGGCCAACGTCCTGACTTTC	CASTPYQSLDGANVLTF
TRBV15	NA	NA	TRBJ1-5	TGTGCCACCAGCAGAATCTCGCGTAATCAGCCCCAGCATTTT	CATSRISRNQPQHF
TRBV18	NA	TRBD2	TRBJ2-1	TGTGCCAGCTCACCGGGACTAGCAGGAGCCAATGAGCAGTTCTTC	CASSPGLAGANEQFF
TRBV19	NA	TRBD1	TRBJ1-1	TGTGCCAGTAGTCTCATGACAGGGGGCATGTACACTGAAGCTTTCTTT	CASSLMTGGMYTEAFF
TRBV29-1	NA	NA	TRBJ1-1	TGCAGCGTTCACCCCTACTCGGGACACGGATACACTGAAGCTTTCTTT	CSVHPYSGHGYTEAFF
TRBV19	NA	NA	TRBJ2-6	TGTGCCAGTAAGCCCCAGGGTTCTGGGGCCAACGTCCTGACTTTC	CASKPQGSGANVLTF
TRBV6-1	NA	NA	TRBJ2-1	TGTGCCAGCAGTGAATTCCTCCGCATGGAGCAGTTCTTC	CASSEFLRMEQFF
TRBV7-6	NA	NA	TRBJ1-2	TGTGCCAGCAGCTTGTCCGAGGTCGGCTACACCTTC	CASSLSEVGYTF
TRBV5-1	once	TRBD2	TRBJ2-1	TGCGCCAGCAGCTTAAATCTAGCGGGAGGATTGCATAATGAGCAGTTCTTC	CASSLNLAGGLHNEQFF
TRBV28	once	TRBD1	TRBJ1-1	TGTGCCAGCAGTTTATACAGGGGTAGCACTGAAGCTTTCTTT	CASSLYRGSTEAFF
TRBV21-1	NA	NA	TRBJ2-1	TGTGCCAGCAGCCCCGGGACAGGGGTCAGTGAGCAGTTCTTC	CASSPGTGVSEQFF
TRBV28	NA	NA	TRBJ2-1	TGTGCCAGCAGTCCCCCCGGCGGGACCTACAATGAGCAGTTCTTC	CASSPPGGTYNEQFF
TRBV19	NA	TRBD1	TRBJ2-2	TGTGCCAGTAGTATAGGTTTACAGGGGGCCGGGGAGCTGTTTTTT	CASSIGLQGAGELFF
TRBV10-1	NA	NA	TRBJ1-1	TGCGCCAGCAGTGCCCGGCCTTGGGCGGACACTGAAGCTTTCTTT	CASSARPWADTEAFF
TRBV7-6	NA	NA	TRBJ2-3	TGTGCCAGCAGCTTAGCCATATACGGGAGCACAGATACGCAGTATTTT	CASSLAIYGSTDTQYF
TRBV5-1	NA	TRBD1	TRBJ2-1	TGCGCCAGCAGCCTATACGCCCGACAGGGGGGCAATGAGCAGTTCTTC	CASSLYARQGGNEQFF
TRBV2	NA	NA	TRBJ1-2	TGTGCCAGCAGTGCCGGGACCTATGGCTACACCTTC	CASSAGTYGYTF
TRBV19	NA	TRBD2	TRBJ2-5	TGTGCCAGTACAGGGCTAGCGGGAGAGACCCAGTACTTC	CASTGLAGETQYF
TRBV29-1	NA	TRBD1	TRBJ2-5	TGCAGCGTTGAGGGGACAGGGGACATAGGCCAAGAGACCCAGTACTTC	CSVEGTGDIGQETQYF
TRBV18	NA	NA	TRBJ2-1	TGTGCCAGCTCATCTAAGGCGGGGAATGAGCAGTTCTTC	CASSSKAGNEQFF
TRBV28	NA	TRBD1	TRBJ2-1	TGTGCCAGCAGTTACTCCGCGGGACAGGGATACAATGAGCAGTTCTTC	CASSYSAGQGYNEQFF
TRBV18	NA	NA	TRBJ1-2	TGTGCCAGCTCACCCCAGACAGGACTGTATGGCTACACCTTC	CASSPQTGLYGYTF
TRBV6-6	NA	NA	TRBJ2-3	TGTGCCAGCAGTTACTCGGGTTCTAGCACAGATACGCAGTATTTT	CASSYSGSSTDTQYF
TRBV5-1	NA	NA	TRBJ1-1	TGCGCCAGCAGCTTGGGGGGGCGGAACACTGAAGCTTTCTTT	CASSLGGRNTEAFF
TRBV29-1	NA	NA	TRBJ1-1	TGCAGCGTTGTTCCCCATTCATCGGTCAGAGACACTGAAGCTTTCTTT	CSVVPHSSVRDTEAFF
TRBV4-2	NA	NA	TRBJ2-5	TGTGCCAGCAGCCATATAACAGGGGGGGCGCAGGAGACCCAGTACTTC	CASSHITGGAQETQYF
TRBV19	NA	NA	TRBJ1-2	TGTGCCACCAAGAGGGTGGGCTACACCTTC	CATKRVGYTF
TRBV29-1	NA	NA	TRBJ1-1	TGCAGCGCCCCAGAGGGAGGGAAGGGTCGGTGGGGTGAAGCTTTCTTT	CSAPEGGKGRWGEAFF